Below, 9 T cell receptor beta chains from the same sample are listed, as sequenced in a study of T cells in Graves' hyperthyroidism and ophthalmopathy. RNA transcripts were the template for amplifying TCR beta CDR3 regions. First-round RT-PCR of the TCR CDR3 relied on the HTBI primer set. TCRdb itself ran the multiplex PCR reads through MiXCR, one entry per CDR3 protein. The sample lists fewer than 650,000 distinct CDR3 sequences, more than 11% occurring once. The sample taken for sequencing was blood. These receptors all come from a woman aged 25 to 39 with Graves' hyperthyroidism that later progressed to Graves' ophthalmopathy.

This clonotype was detected ten times or more. The chain links TRBV3-1 to TRBJ2-3; a possible D gene is TRBD2 (5 bases). The V gene's germline CDR1 is LGHDT and CDR2 YNNKEL (reference sequence). The CDR3 covers 15 residues. Trimming removed 2 bases from V and 0 bases from J, with 9 bases in between. The CDR3 DNA is TGTGCCAGCAGCCAAATGGGCGGGAGCACAGATACGCAGTATTTT. This sequence encodes CASSQMGGSTDTQYF.

There are many counts of this clonotype. The chain uses TRBV5-1 and TRBJ2-3, with D maybe TRBD1 (6 bases). The CDR3 has 14 amino acids. The germline V and J ends were trimmed by 3 bases and 2 bases, with 10 bases remaining between them. Germline V gene data show CDR1 as SGHRS and CDR2 as YFSETQ. CDR3 nucleotide sequence: TGCGCCAGCAGCTCACGGACAGCCACAGATACGCAGTATTTT. It encodes CASSSRTATDTQYF.

This clonotype was counted at least ten times. The V gene is TRBV6-2 or TRBV6-3, the J gene TRBJ1-4; D unclear. CDR3 length equals 14 residues. The ends were cut back, 2 bases at V and 7 bases at J, with 11 bases in the middle. Germline assignment: CDR1 MNHEY and CDR2 SVGEGT. The CDR3 sequence: CASSYRSRGEKLFF. As DNA, the CDR3 is TGTGCCAGCAGTTACAGGTCTCGAGGTGAAAAACTGTTTTTT.

J is TRBJ1-5 and V is TRBV28; D gene unclear. The CDR3 has 15 amino acids. Germline V gene sequence: CDR1 MDHEN, CDR2 SYDVKM. The CDR3 DNA reads TGTGCAAGAAGTTCGAGGGAAGTGGGCAATCAGCCCCAGCATTTT. This gives the protein CARSSREVGNQPQHF.

This clonotype was recorded at least ten times. The chain couples TRBV14 to TRBJ2-3, with D perhaps matching TRBD1 (6 bases). Germline V gene sequence: CDR1 SGHDN, CDR2 FVKESK. The CDR3 is 15 residues long. V was pared by 0 bases and J by 0 bases, with 7 bases between. The DNA of the CDR3 is TGTGCCAGCAGCCAAGATGGGACAAGCACAGATACGCAGTATTTT. It is translated as CASSQDGTSTDTQYF.

The chain uses TRBV27 and TRBJ2-7, with 7 positions matching TRBD1. The CDR3 has 13 amino acids. In germline, CDR1 is MNHEY, CDR2 SMNVEV (reference sequence). The ends lost 6 bases at V and 3 bases at J; junction bases unmatched: 5. This CDR3 is CASRSGQSYEQYF. The CDR3 nucleotides are TGTGCCAGCAGGTCGGGACAGAGCTACGAGCAGTACTTC.

This clonotype was seen at least ten times. The rearrangement links TRBV20-1 to TRBJ2-3, with D possibly being TRBD1 (6 bases). Trimming cost V 4 bases and J 2 bases, with 16 bases left between them. CDR1 is DFQATT and CDR2 is SNEGSKA in the germline V gene (reference sequence). This CDR3 is built from 15 residues. CDR3 amino acids: CSATPPDSLTDTQYF. The CDR3 nucleotides read TGCAGTGCTACCCCCCCGGACAGCCTCACAGATACGCAGTATTTT.

On this clonotype itself: Possible read error: a much larger clone is one base away. The chain has TRBV27 and TRBJ2-1, with D uncertain. This CDR3 spans 12 amino acids. Germline-derived CDR1 and CDR2 are MNHEY and SMNVEV (reference sequence). CDR3 in amino acids: CAGSLGSSEQFF. The CDR3 nucleotides are TGTGCCGGCAGTTTAGGGTCGTCTGAGCAGTTCTTC.

Concerning this clonotype itself: A read error is possible here, since a much larger clone lies one base away. This sequence joins TRBV11-2 and TRBJ2-5; TRBD2 matches 8 bases. The CDR3 length is 16 residues. Germline CDR1 and CDR2: SGHAT and FQNNGV. In DNA, the CDR3 is TGTGCCAGCAGCTTGGAATATAGCGGGACCCAAGAGACCCACTACTTC. Its protein is CASSLEYSGTQETHYF.